Reported below is one T cell receptor (beta chain). The target antigen is unknown. Then a second PCR, running roughly 7 to 11 cycles, was carried out with a sample-barcoded 5' primer and a J-beta primer mix. Sequencing recovered at least 2.5 million CDR3-containing paired-end reads from each sample. TCRdb analysed the 5' RACE reads with MiXCR anew, one entry per CDR3 protein. This table has around 900,000 distinct CDR3 sequences, roughly 47% appearing once. This entry is derived from a study of blood T cells in healthy people across ages. Study overall: Capture via template switching afforded approximately one barcoded beta molecule per two T cells.

Study conclusions and caveats: Measured against age, TCR beta diversity per million T cells decreased in a roughly linear manner.

The sequence was obtained from a woman aged 55-70 years in good health. Sequencing was performed on blood.

CDR3 DNA: TGTGCCAGCAGCCTAGGAAGGGAAGTCCAGTACTTC. It specifies CASSLGREVQYF. The chain uses TRBV7-9 and TRBJ2-7; D remains ambiguous. The V gene lost 5 bases and the J gene lost 10 bases, with 15 bases spanning the gap. This CDR3 region has 12 residues. Germline V gene sequence: CDR1 SEHNR, CDR2 FQNEAQ (reference sequence).